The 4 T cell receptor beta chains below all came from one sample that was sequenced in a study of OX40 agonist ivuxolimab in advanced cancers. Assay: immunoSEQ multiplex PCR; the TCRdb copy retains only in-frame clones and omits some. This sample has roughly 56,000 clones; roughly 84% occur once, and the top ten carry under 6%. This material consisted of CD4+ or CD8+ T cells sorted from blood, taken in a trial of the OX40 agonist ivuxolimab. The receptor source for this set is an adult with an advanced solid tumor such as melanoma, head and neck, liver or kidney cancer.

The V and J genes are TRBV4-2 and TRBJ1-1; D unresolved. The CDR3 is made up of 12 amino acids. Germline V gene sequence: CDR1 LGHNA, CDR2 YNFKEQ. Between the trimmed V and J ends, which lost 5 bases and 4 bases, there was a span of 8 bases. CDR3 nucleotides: TGTGCCAGCAGCTTGGTGGCCACTGAAGCTTTCTTT. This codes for CASSLVATEAFF.

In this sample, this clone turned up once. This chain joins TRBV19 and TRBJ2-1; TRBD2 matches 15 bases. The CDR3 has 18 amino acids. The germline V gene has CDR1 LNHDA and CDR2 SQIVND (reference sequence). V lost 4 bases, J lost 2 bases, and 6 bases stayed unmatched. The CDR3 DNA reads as TGTGCCAGTAGTAGCCCTAGGACTAGCGGGAGGGCCTACAATGAGCAGTTCTTC. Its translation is CASSSPRTSGRAYNEQFF.

In nucleotides, the CDR3 is TGTGCCAGCAGCCAGGCCAGGGGCTACGAGCAGTACTTC. This gives the protein CASSQARGYEQYF. The rearrangement uses TRBV7-6 and TRBJ2-7, with TRBD1 as a possible D gene (6 bases). Per the germline V gene, CDR1 is SGHVS and CDR2 is FNYEAQ. The CDR3 length is 13 residues. V shed 5 bases and J shed 3 bases, with 11 bases lying between them.

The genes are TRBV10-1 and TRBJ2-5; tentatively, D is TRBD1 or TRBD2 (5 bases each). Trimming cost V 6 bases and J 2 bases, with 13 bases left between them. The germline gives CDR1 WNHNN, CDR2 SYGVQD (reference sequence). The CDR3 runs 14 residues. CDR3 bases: TGCGCCAGCAGCGAAGGGACCGCTCAAGAGACCCAGTACTTC. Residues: CASSEGTAQETQYF.